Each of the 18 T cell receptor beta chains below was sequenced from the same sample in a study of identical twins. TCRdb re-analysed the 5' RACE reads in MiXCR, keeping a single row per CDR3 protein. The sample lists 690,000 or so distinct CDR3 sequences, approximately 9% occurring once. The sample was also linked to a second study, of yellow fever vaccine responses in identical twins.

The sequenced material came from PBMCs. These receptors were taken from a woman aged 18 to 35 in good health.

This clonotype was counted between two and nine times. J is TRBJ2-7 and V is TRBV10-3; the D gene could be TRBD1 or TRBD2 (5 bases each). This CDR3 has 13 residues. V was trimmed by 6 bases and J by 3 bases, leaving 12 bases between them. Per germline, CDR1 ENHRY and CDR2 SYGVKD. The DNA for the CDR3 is TGTGCCATCAGGCCGGGACCCGTCTACGAGCAGTACTTC. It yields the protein CAIRPGPVYEQYF.

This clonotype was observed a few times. The CDR3, as DNA: TGCAGCGGTGATACCGGTACTAGCACAGATACGCAGTATTTT. Translated: CSGDTGTSTDTQYF. The rearrangement uses TRBV29-1 and TRBJ2-3, with unresolved D. Germline V gene sequence: CDR1 SQVTM, CDR2 ANQGSEA. The CDR3 is 14 residues long. Trimming removed 7 bases from V and 0 bases from J, with 14 bases in between.

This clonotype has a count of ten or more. In nucleotides, the CDR3 is TGTGCCAGCAGTTACGATGTCCAGGGGGTAGACTACGAGCAGTACTTC. This translates into CASSYDVQGVDYEQYF. The J gene is TRBJ2-7, the V gene TRBV6-5, with TRBD1 matching over 7 bases. This CDR3 region has 16 residues. V lost 2 bases and J lost 3; bases outside the gene matches: 10. CDR1 is MNHEY, CDR2 SVGAGI, per germline.

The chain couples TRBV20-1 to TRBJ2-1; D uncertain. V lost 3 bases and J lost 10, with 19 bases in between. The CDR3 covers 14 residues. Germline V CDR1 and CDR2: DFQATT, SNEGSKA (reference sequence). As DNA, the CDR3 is TGCAGTGCTAGCCCCATGGGCCAATTTGAAGAGCAGTTCTTC. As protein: CSASPMGQFEEQFF.

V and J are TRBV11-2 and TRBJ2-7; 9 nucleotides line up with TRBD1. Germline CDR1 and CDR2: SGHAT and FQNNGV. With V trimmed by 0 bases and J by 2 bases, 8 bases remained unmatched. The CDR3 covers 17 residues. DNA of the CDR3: TGTGCCAGCAGCTTAGAGGACGGTCGGACAGGGGCCTACGAGCAGTACTTC. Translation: CASSLEDGRTGAYEQYF.

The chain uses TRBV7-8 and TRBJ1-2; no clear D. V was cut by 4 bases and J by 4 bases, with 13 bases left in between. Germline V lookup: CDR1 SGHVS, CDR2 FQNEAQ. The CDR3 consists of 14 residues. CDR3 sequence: CASSSDRRGYGYTF. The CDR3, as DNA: TGTGCCAGCAGCTCCGACCGGCGGGGCTATGGCTACACCTTC.

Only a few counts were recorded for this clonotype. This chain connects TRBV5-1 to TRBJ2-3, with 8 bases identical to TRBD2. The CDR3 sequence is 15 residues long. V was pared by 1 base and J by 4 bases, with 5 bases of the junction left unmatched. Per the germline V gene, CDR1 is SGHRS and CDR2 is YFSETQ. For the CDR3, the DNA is TGCGCCAGCAGCTTGACGGGAGGGCCCGCAGATACGCAGTATTTT. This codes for CASSLTGGPADTQYF. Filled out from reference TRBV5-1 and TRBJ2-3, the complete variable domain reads KAGVTQTPRYLIKTRGQQVTLSCSPISGHRSVSWYQQTPGQGLQFLFEYFSETQRNKGNFPGRFSGRQFSNSRSEMNVSTLELGDSALYLCASSLTGGPADTQYFGPGTRLTVL.

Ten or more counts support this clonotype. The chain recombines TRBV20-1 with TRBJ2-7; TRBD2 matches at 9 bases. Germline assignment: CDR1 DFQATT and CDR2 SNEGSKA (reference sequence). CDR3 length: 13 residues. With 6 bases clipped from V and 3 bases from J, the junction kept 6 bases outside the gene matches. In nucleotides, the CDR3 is TGCAGTGCGCCGATAGCGGGAGTCTACGAGCAGTACTTC. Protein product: CSAPIAGVYEQYF.

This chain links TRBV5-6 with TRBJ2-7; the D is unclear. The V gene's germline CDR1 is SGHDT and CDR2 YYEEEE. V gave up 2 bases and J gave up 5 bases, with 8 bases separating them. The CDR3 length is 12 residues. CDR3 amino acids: CASSFVGNEQYF. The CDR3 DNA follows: TGTGCCAGCAGCTTCGTGGGGAACGAGCAGTACTTC.

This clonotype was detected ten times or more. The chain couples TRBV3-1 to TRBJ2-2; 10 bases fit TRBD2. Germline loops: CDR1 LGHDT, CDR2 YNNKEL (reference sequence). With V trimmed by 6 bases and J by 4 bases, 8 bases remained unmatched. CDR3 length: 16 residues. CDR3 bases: TGTGCCAGCAGGAAGCGGGGGGGCCTCGCCACCGGGGAGCTGTTTTTT. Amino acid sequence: CASRKRGGLATGELFF.

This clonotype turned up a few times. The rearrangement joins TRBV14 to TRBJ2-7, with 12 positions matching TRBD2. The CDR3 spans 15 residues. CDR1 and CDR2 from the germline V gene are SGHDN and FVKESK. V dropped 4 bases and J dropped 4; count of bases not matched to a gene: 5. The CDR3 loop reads CASSPRTSGAYEQYF. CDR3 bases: TGTGCCAGCAGCCCTCGGACTAGCGGGGCTTACGAGCAGTACTTC.

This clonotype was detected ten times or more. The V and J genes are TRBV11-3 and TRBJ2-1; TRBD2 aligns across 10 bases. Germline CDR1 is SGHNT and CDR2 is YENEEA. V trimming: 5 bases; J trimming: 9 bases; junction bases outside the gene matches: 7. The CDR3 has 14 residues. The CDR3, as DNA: TGTGCCAGCAGCATACTAGCGGGGATTGGTGAGCAGTTCTTC. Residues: CASSILAGIGEQFF.

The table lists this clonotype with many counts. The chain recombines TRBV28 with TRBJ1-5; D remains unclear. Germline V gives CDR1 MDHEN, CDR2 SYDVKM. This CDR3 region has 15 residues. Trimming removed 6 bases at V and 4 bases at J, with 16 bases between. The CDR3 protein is CASSPYVNRNQPQHF. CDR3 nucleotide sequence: TGTGCCAGCAGCCCCTATGTAAACAGAAATCAGCCCCAGCATTTT.

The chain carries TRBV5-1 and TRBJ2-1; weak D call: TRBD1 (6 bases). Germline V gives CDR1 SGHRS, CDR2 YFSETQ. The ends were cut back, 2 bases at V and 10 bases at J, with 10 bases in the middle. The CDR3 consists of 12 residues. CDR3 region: CASSFTGYEQFF. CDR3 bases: TGCGCCAGCAGCTTTACAGGGTACGAGCAGTTCTTC.

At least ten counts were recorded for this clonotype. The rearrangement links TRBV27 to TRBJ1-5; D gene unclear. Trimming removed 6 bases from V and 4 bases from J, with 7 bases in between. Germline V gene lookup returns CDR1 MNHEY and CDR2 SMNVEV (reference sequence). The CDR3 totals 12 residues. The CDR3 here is CASSQLNQPQHF. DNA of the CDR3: TGTGCCAGCAGCCAATTGAATCAGCCCCAGCATTTT.

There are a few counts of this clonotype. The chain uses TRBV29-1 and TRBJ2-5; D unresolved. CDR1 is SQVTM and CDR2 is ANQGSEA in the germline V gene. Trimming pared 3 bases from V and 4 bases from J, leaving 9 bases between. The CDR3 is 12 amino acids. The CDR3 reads CSVDRAAETQYF. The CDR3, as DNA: TGCAGCGTTGACCGTGCGGCAGAGACCCAGTACTTC.

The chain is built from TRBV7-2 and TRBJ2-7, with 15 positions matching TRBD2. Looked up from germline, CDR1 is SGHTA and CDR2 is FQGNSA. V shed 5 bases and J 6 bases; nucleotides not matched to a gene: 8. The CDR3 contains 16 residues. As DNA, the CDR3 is TGTGCCAGCAGCCCGGGACTAGCGGGAGGCTCGGCCGAGCAGTACTTC. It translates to CASSPGLAGGSAEQYF.

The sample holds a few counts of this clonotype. The CDR3 is CASNAGGYEQYF. For the CDR3, the DNA is TGTGCCAGCAACGCAGGGGGCTACGAGCAGTACTTC. The chain has TRBV7-2 and TRBJ2-7, with 7 bases fitting TRBD1. CDR3 size: 12 residues. In germline, CDR1 is SGHTA, CDR2 FQGNSA. V lost 7 bases to trimming and J lost 3 bases; unmatched junction nucleotides: 3.